Listed here is a single TCR beta chain. Its antigen is unknown. The limits of the CDR3 on the DNA are not certain, so only TCRdb's listed CDR3 is given. Inclusive of both ends, the CDR3 amounts to 14 amino acids. Germline V gene sequence: CDR1 SEHNR, CDR2 FQNEAQ (reference sequence). This specimen comes from a study of blood T cells in healthy people across ages. For every donor, a draw yielded around 10 milliliters of peripheral blood. Each sample provided at least 5 micrograms of extracted total RNA. Broader study findings: Expanded clonotype changes were possibly confounded by unknown donor CMV status.

A sample-barcoded 5' primer and a J-beta primer mix were used in a second PCR of roughly 6 to 11 cycles. MiXCR was run by TCRdb on the 5' RACE reads, yielding one entry per CDR3 protein. The sample lists roughly 800,000 distinct CDR3 sequences; 20% to 25% were seen once. This same sample was also part of a study on T cells of mothers and their children. From that study: A few healthy Caucasian mothers, along with their six children, were the donors.

This TCR was recovered from a boy younger than 18 in good health. This chain uses TRBV7-9 with TRBJ1-2. Sequencing was carried out using blood. The CDR3 sequence: CASSLVEGVYGCTF.